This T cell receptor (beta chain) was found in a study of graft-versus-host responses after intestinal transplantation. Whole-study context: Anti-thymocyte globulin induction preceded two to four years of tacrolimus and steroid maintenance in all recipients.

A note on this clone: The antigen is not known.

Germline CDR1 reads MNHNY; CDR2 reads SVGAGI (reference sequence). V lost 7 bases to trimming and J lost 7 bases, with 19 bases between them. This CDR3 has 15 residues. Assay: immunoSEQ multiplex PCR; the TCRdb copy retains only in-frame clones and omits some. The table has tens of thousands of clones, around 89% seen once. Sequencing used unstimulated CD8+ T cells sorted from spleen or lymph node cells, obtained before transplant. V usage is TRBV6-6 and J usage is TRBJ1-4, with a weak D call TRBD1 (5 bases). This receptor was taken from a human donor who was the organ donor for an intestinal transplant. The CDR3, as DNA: TGTGCCAGCACAGACCCCGGCAGGGACTCTGAAAAACTGTTTTTT. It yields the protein CASTDPGRDSEKLFF.